The present T cell receptor (beta chain) was sequenced within a study of control samples from healthy donors and cancer patients. V trimming: 3 bases; J trimming: 4 bases; junction bases outside the gene matches: 5. CDR3 length equals 16 residues. In germline, CDR1 is KGHSH, CDR2 LQKENI. Sequencing used immunoSEQ multiplex PCR; TCRdb keeps in-frame clones, though not all of them. The profile covers about 130,000 clones, with over 75% appearing a single time and 2.5% taken by the ten largest. The chain recombines TRBV18 with TRBJ2-3; 12 positions agree with TRBD1. Sequencing was carried out using blood. This TCR came from a middle-aged man in good health. The CDR3 spells CASSPLGQGASDTQYF. In DNA, the CDR3 is TGTGCCAGCTCACCTCTGGGACAGGGGGCCTCAGATACGCAGTATTTT.